The rows below give T cell receptor beta chains drawn from one sample of a study of blood T cell repertoires in COVID-19. The protocol was immunoSEQ multiplex PCR, while the TCRdb copy is restricted to in-frame clones and leaves out a portion. The profile shows about 260,000 clones, approximately 90% of them singletons. The sequencing sample was made of peripheral blood. The receptors originated from a woman in her 40s with acute or convalescent COVID-19. CDR3s include the opening cysteine and the closing phenylalanine or tryptophan. The D gene is left open where the match is weak. Size is omitted from some rows. Given values are once, few, many or a class for expanded clones.

TRBJ1-1	NA	TRBV29-1	NA	CSVDGGFGSEAFF	TGCAGCGTTGACGGGGGGTTCGGGTCTGAAGCTTTCTTT
TRBJ2-3	once	TRBV9	NA	CASSFKPTVITDTQYF	TGTGCCAGCAGCTTCAAACCGACAGTCATCACAGATACGCAGTATTTT
TRBJ1-2	NA	TRBV2	TRBD1	CASTREGQWAGGYTF	TGTGCCAGCACCCGAGAGGGACAGTGGGCCGGTGGCTACACCTTC
TRBJ1-2	NA	TRBV12-3/TRBV12-4	TRBD1	CASRRDSVPTF	TGTGCCAGCAGGAGGGACAGCGTTCCTACCTTC
TRBJ1-4	NA	TRBV3-1/TRBV3-2	NA	CASSQLGSEKLFF	TGTGCCAGCAGCCAATTGGGCAGTGAAAAACTGTTTTTT
TRBJ1-2	NA	TRBV12-3/TRBV12-4	TRBD1	CASSSQGARGYTF	TGTGCCAGCAGTTCACAGGGGGCTCGTGGCTACACCTTC
TRBJ2-3	NA	TRBV11-1	NA	CASSLAGGPGASTDTQYF	TGTGCCAGCAGCTTAGCGGGGGGTCCGGGAGCGAGCACAGATACGCAGTATTTT
TRBJ1-4	NA	TRBV4-2	TRBD1	CASSPGQGSEKLFF	TGTGCCAGCAGCCCGGGACAGGGTAGCGAAAAACTGTTTTTT
TRBJ1-5	NA	TRBV6-5	NA	CASSGGFYSNQPQHF	TGTGCCAGCTCGGGGGGATTTTATAGCAATCAGCCCCAGCATTTT
TRBJ2-1	NA	TRBV5-1	NA	CASSKLRGAQGEQFF	TGCGCCAGCAGTAAACTTCGAGGCGCCCAGGGAGAGCAGTTCTTC
TRBJ2-1	NA	TRBV12-3/TRBV12-4	NA	CASSFRNEQFF	TGTGCCAGCAGTTTTCGCAATGAGCAGTTCTTC
TRBJ2-1	NA	TRBV7-7	NA	CASSSLQVPTSNEQFF	TGTGCCAGCAGCTCCCTACAGGTACCCACTTCCAATGAGCAGTTCTTC
TRBJ2-1	NA	TRBV30	NA	CAWSMSNEQFF	TGTGCCTGGAGTATGAGCAATGAGCAGTTCTTC
TRBJ1-1	NA	TRBV29-1	NA	CSVRTDYTEAFF	TGCAGCGTCCGGACAGATTACACTGAAGCTTTCTTT
TRBJ1-2	NA	TRBV9	NA	CASSVAQGPYGYTF	TGTGCCAGCAGCGTAGCGCAGGGCCCATATGGCTACACCTTC
TRBJ2-5	NA	TRBV19	TRBD2	CASSLSGTSGEETQYF	TGTGCCAGTAGTCTATCAGGGACTAGCGGAGAAGAGACCCAGTACTTC
TRBJ2-1	once	TRBV30	NA	CAWSKTGNEQFF	TGTGCCTGGAGTAAAACAGGAAATGAGCAGTTCTTC
TRBJ2-5	once	TRBV12-3/TRBV12-4	NA	CASTIGGQETQYF	TGTGCCAGCACCATTGGGGGGCAAGAGACCCAGTACTTC
TRBJ1-5	NA	TRBV19	TRBD1	CASSMLPTGGHQPQHF	TGTGCCAGTAGTATGCTGCCGACAGGGGGGCATCAGCCCCAGCATTTT
TRBJ1-2	few	TRBV9	TRBD1	CASSVEGPRQGGYGYTF	TGTGCCAGCAGCGTAGAGGGACCTAGACAGGGAGGCTATGGCTACACCTTC
TRBJ2-1	NA	TRBV19	NA	CASAEGYGNEQFF	TGTGCCAGCGCGGAGGGTTATGGCAATGAGCAGTTCTTC
TRBJ1-3	NA	TRBV7-2	NA	CASSPRGNSGNTIYF	TGTGCCAGCAGCCCTAGGGGTAATTCTGGAAACACCATATATTTT
TRBJ2-1	NA	TRBV5-6	TRBD1	CASSLVGTGDREQFF	TGTGCCAGCAGCTTGGTTGGGACAGGGGATCGCGAGCAGTTCTTC
TRBJ1-4	NA	TRBV2	NA	CASSGVIGNNEKLFF	TGTGCCAGCAGTGGGGTAATCGGGAATAATGAAAAACTGTTTTTT
TRBJ1-6	NA	TRBV4-1	NA	CASSQSGTYNSPLHF	TGCGCCAGCAGCCAGTCAGGCACTTATAATTCACCCCTCCACTTT
TRBJ2-1	NA	TRBV9	NA	CASSVGLTGLVF	TGTGCCAGCAGCGTAGGACTTACCGGGTTGGTCTTC
TRBJ1-2	NA	TRBV3-1/TRBV3-2	NA	CASSQRSGHSYGYTF	TGTGCCAGCAGCCAAAGATCAGGACATAGCTATGGCTACACCTTC
TRBJ1-5	NA	TRBV15	NA	CATSRAGMNQPQHF	TGTGCCACCAGCAGAGCCGGGATGAATCAGCCCCAGCATTTT
TRBJ2-1	NA	TRBV11-3	TRBD2	CASSLGELAGGLWDNEQFF	TGTGCCAGCAGCTTAGGAGAACTAGCGGGGGGTCTGTGGGACAATGAGCAGTTCTTC
TRBJ1-1	NA	TRBV6-2/TRBV6-3	TRBD1	CASSYAGGRTEAFF	TGTGCCAGCAGTTACGCAGGGGGGCGCACTGAAGCTTTCTTT
TRBJ1-5	NA	TRBV23-1	NA	CASSHPPSAGFGSNQPQHF	TGCGCCAGCAGTCACCCCCCTTCCGCAGGCTTTGGCAGCAATCAGCCCCAGCATTTT
TRBJ1-2	NA	TRBV4-1	NA	CASSQDWAGALRGYTF	TGCGCCAGCAGCCAAGATTGGGCAGGGGCACTACGTGGCTACACCTTC
TRBJ1-6	once	TRBV30	TRBD1	CAWTGRTGATYNSPLHF	TGTGCCTGGACCGGTCGAACAGGGGCGACCTATAATTCACCCCTCCACTTT
TRBJ1-2	NA	TRBV9	NA	CASSVADSGVGYTF	TGTGCCAGCAGCGTCGCCGACTCAGGGGTTGGCTACACCTTC
TRBJ1-5	NA	TRBV24-1	NA	CATSGFDTDSNQPQHF	TGTGCCACCAGTGGCTTTGACACAGATAGCAATCAGCCCCAGCATTTT
TRBJ2-1	NA	TRBV7-2	NA	CASSLRNEQFF	TGTGCCAGCAGTTTGCGTAATGAGCAGTTCTTC
TRBJ1-2	NA	TRBV5-6	NA	CASSLVGVSGYTF	TGTGCCAGCAGCTTGGTCGGGGTTAGTGGCTACACCTTC
TRBJ2-3	NA	TRBV6-5	TRBD1	CASITDRATDTQYF	TGTGCCAGCATTACCGACAGGGCCACAGATACGCAGTATTTT
TRBJ1-2	NA	TRBV7-3	NA	CASSLLGRGGGYTF	TGTGCCAGCAGCTTACTGGGACGGGGGGGAGGCTACACCTTC
TRBJ1-2	NA	TRBV7-2	NA	CASSLQGNDYGYTF	TGTGCCAGCAGCTTACAGGGTAATGACTATGGCTACACCTTC
TRBJ2-2	NA	TRBV19	TRBD2	CASRGTSGYTGELFF	TGTGCCAGTAGGGGGACTAGCGGTTACACCGGGGAGCTGTTTTTT
TRBJ2-5	NA	TRBV7-2	TRBD2	CASSLVASGGAGEETQYF	TGTGCCAGCAGCTTAGTAGCCAGCGGGGGGGCCGGAGAAGAGACCCAGTACTTC
TRBJ1-2	NA	TRBV5-1	TRBD1	CASSTGQGDYGYTF	TGCGCCAGCAGCACCGGACAGGGTGACTATGGCTACACCTTC
TRBJ2-4	NA	TRBV9	TRBD1	CASSVGTGENIQYF	TGTGCCAGCAGCGTAGGGACAGGGGAAAACATTCAGTACTTC
TRBJ1-6	NA	TRBV30	NA	CAWSVASSPLHF	TGTGCCTGGAGTGTCGCGAGTTCACCCCTCCACTTT
TRBJ1-6	NA	TRBV5-5	TRBD1	CASSWDRNSPLHF	TGTGCCAGCAGCTGGGACAGAAATTCACCCCTCCACTTT
TRBJ1-1	NA	TRBV11-2	NA	CASSLGQLMNTEAFF	TGTGCCAGCAGCTTAGGACAGCTAATGAACACTGAAGCTTTCTTT
TRBJ1-2	once	TRBV6-5	NA	CASSYSFREYYGYTF	TGTGCCAGCAGTTACTCGTTTCGGGAGTACTATGGCTACACCTTC
TRBJ1-5	NA	TRBV12-5	TRBD1	CASGSSSGTAFNQPQHF	TGTGCTAGTGGTTCCTCTTCTGGGACAGCCTTTAATCAGCCCCAGCATTTT
TRBJ1-2	NA	TRBV12-5	NA	CASGLVGETTGYTF	TGTGCTAGTGGCTTGGTGGGCGAGACAACTGGCTACACCTTC
TRBJ1-5	NA	TRBV29-1	TRBD1	CSVRDRFGQPQHF	TGCAGCGTCCGGGACAGGTTTGGTCAGCCCCAGCATTTT
TRBJ1-1	NA	TRBV30	NA	CAWGGVHTEAFF	TGTGCCTGGGGGGGGGTACACACTGAAGCTTTCTTT
TRBJ1-6	NA	TRBV10-3	TRBD1	CAISEVGTDNSPLHF	TGTGCCATCAGTGAGGTTGGGACAGATAATTCACCCCTCCACTTT